The clone carrying this T cell receptor (beta chain) appeared a few times. Its cognate antigen is unknown. The sample comes from a study of human T cells and chemical hapten exposure. Points from the study as a whole: The number of TCRs over 1 in 1000 frequency stayed unchanged after DPC.

Individual cDNA molecules (in the library) carried attached unique molecular identifiers. Original methodology: Counting gave a median of about 89,000 TCRs per sample, with values ranging from about 23,224 to 750,000. TCRdb re-analysed the 5' RACE reads in MiXCR, keeping a single row per CDR3 protein. The V and J calls here are based on TCRdb, not the publication. The sample has tens of thousands of distinct CDR3 sequences, approximately 7.7% seen once; the top ten hold under 3%. Unfractionated whole blood yielded the extracted total RNA. The sequence came from a male donor in good health.

The DNA of the CDR3 is TGTGCCAGCAGCCAAGAATCAGGCTATAATTCACCCCTCCACTTT. Amino acids: CASSQESGYNSPLHF. The rearrangement uses TRBV4-2 and TRBJ1-6; D remains ambiguous. The CDR3 runs to 15 residues. V lost 0 bases, J lost 3 bases, and 6 bases lay in between. Germline V gives CDR1 LGHNA, CDR2 YNFKEQ.